The 21 T cell receptor beta chains listed next were all sequenced from one sample in a study of blood T cell repertoires in COVID-19 (dated by TCRdb to about 2020). Libraries were made using the immunoSEQ multiplex PCR assay. Held by TCRdb, this immuneACCESS table contains in-frame sequences only and omits some clones. Under half of the omission traces to an unresolved V gene where checked; the cause of the rest is unknown. The sample includes approximately 150,000 clones, with around nine tenths observed a single time. The ten largest clonotypes hold about 5% of the sample. The source material was peripheral blood. All receptors derive from a human donor in a cohort sampled during active COVID-19.

The chain carries TRBV6-1 and TRBJ2-7; D gene unclear. Germline V gene data show CDR1 as MNHNS and CDR2 as SASEGT. CDR3 length: 12 residues. The germline V and J ends were trimmed by 2 bases and 4 bases, with 6 bases remaining between them. CDR3 DNA: TGTGCCAGCAGTGAAAACAAATACGAGCAGTACTTC. The encoded protein is CASSENKYEQYF.

This clone has a single count. The CDR3 DNA reads TGTGCCAGCAGTTTATCGGCAGGGGCAGGCACAGATACGCAGTATTTT. This translates into CASSLSAGAGTDTQYF. The rearrangement joins TRBV27 to TRBJ2-3; D may be TRBD1 (6 bases). Germline V gives CDR1 MNHEY, CDR2 SMNVEV (reference sequence). V was shortened by 0 bases and J by 1 base, with 11 bases between the two germline ends. The CDR3 consists of 16 residues.

The chain is built from TRBV5-1 and TRBJ2-2, with D tentatively TRBD1 (6 bases). The CDR3 loop spans 17 amino acids. V was clipped by 0 bases and J by 6 bases, with 18 bases between them. Per the germline V gene, CDR1 is SGHRS and CDR2 is YFSETQ. CDR3 sequence: CASSLGVAGVRPGELFF. The CDR3, as DNA: TGCGCCAGCAGCTTGGGGGTTGCAGGGGTGCGTCCCGGGGAGCTGTTTTTT.

This clone was seen a handful of times. The V gene is TRBV6-5, the J gene TRBJ1-1, with D tentatively TRBD1 (6 bases). Germline assignment: CDR1 MNHEY and CDR2 SVGAGI. The length of the CDR3 is 14 residues. V dropped 4 bases and J dropped 10 bases, with 19 bases sitting between them. The CDR3 protein is CASSLSQGAKAAFF. The CDR3 DNA sequence: TGTGCCAGCAGTTTGTCACAGGGAGCCAAGGCAGCTTTCTTT.

The rearrangement links TRBV5-6 to TRBJ2-7; 8 positions match TRBD1. Per germline, CDR1 SGHDT and CDR2 YYEEEE. The ends lost 1 base at V and 5 bases at J; junction bases unmatched: 2. The CDR3 has 13 residues. The CDR3 sequence is CASSLTGGNEQYF. The CDR3 DNA reads as TGTGCCAGCAGCTTGACAGGGGGAAACGAGCAGTACTTC. Drawing the rest from reference TRBV5-6 and TRBJ2-7, the complete variable domain is DAGVTQSPTHLIKTRGQQVTLRCSPKSGHDTVSWYQQALGQGPQFIFQYYEEEERQRGNFPDRFSGHQFPNYSSELNVNALLLGDSALYLCASSLTGGNEQYFGPGTRLTVT.

This chain joins TRBV7-9 and TRBJ2-7; D not certain. The CDR3 loop spans 15 amino acids. The germline V gene has CDR1 SEHNR and CDR2 FQNEAQ (reference sequence). V gave up 5 bases and J gave up 4 bases, with 18 bases separating them. The CDR3 region is CASSPPAQARYEQYF. CDR3 nucleotide sequence: TGTGCCAGCAGCCCCCCCGCGCAGGCGCGATACGAGCAGTACTTC.

The CDR3 DNA is TGTGCCAGCAGTGAAAAGCGCCAACAGGTTGTGACTTCCTACGAGCAGTACTTC. Translated, it gives CASSEKRQQVVTSYEQYF. V gene TRBV6-1 combines with J gene TRBJ2-7; D is perhaps TRBD1 (5 bases). CDR1 MNHNS and CDR2 SASEGT come from the germline V gene. Trimming took off 2 bases at V and 1 base at J, with 21 bases between the two ends. The CDR3 is 18 amino acids.

The CDR3 loop is CASSLRSSGYQETQYF. The DNA for the CDR3 is TGTGCCAGCAGCTTAAGGTCTAGCGGTTACCAAGAGACCCAGTACTTC. The rearrangement links TRBV7-2 to TRBJ2-5; 7 positions agree with TRBD2. CDR1 is SGHTA and CDR2 is FQGNSA in the germline V gene. The V gene end was trimmed by 2 bases and the J gene end by 0 bases; junction bases not matched to a gene: 6. This CDR3 is 16 amino acids long.

The chain is built from TRBV7-2 and TRBJ1-1; D is perhaps TRBD1 (5 bases). Germline V CDR1 and CDR2: SGHTA, FQGNSA. Trimming took 1 base from V and 0 from J, leaving 6 bases between them. The CDR3 runs to 14 residues. The CDR3 nucleotides read TGTGCCAGCAGCTTAGGACAGATGAACACTGAAGCTTTCTTT. Translated, it gives CASSLGQMNTEAFF.

V usage is TRBV28 and J usage is TRBJ2-3, with TRBD1 matching 9 bases. This CDR3 spans 16 amino acids. V dropped 6 bases and J dropped 6; count of bases not matched to a gene: 13. Germline V gene data show CDR1 as MDHEN and CDR2 as SYDVKM. The CDR3 loop is CASSPGTGNWGDTQYF. The CDR3 nucleotides read TGTGCCAGCAGCCCGGGGACAGGGAATTGGGGCGATACGCAGTATTTT.

The chain links TRBV6-6 to TRBJ2-4; 8 positions match TRBD2. The CDR3 runs 15 residues. The V segment lost 6 bases and the J segment 1 base; nucleotides outside the gene matches: 5. In germline, CDR1 is MNHNY, CDR2 SVGAGI (reference sequence). CDR3 in amino acids: CASRDGRVAKNIQYF. The CDR3 bases are TGTGCCAGCAGAGACGGGAGGGTGGCCAAAAACATTCAGTACTTC.

The gene calls are TRBV3-1 (or the pseudogene TRBV3-2) and TRBJ2-7; perhaps TRBD2 as D (5 bases). This CDR3 contains 13 residues. V lost 0 bases and J 3 bases, leaving 6 bases between the germline ends. Germline CDR1 and CDR2: LGHDT and YNNKEL (reference sequence). CDR3: CASSQDEGYEQYF. For the CDR3, the DNA is TGTGCCAGCAGCCAAGATGAGGGCTACGAGCAGTACTTC.

This clone was counted between two and nine times. V usage is TRBV30 and J usage is TRBJ1-1; tentatively, D is TRBD1 (6 bases). The CDR3 is made up of 14 amino acids. Germline loops: CDR1 GTSNPN, CDR2 SVGIG (reference sequence). V lost 2 bases and J lost 0, with 10 bases in between. The CDR3 region has the DNA TGTGCCTGGAGTACCGGGACAATGAACACTGAAGCTTTCTTT. Encoded protein: CAWSTGTMNTEAFF.

The chain couples TRBV6-2 or TRBV6-3 to TRBJ2-5; 10 bases line up with TRBD2. The V and J ends lost 2 bases and 2 bases, in that order; junction bases with no gene match: 5. The CDR3 is made up of 16 amino acids. Germline CDR1 reads MNHEY; CDR2 reads SVGEGT. DNA of the CDR3: TGTGCCAGCAGTTACAGAGGACTAGCGGTACAAGAGACCCAGTACTTC. Residues: CASSYRGLAVQETQYF.

This clone appeared once. CDR3 in amino acids: CATSDPTGKGGYTF. The CDR3 DNA follows: TGTGCCACCAGTGATCCGACAGGGAAGGGGGGCTACACCTTC. The rearrangement joins TRBV24-1 to TRBJ1-2; 7 positions agree with TRBD1. This CDR3 has 14 amino acids. Losses at the gene ends were 3 bases for V and 8 bases for J; bases not matched to a gene: 8. The V gene's germline CDR1 is KGHDR and CDR2 SFDVKD.

The J gene is TRBJ2-7, the V gene TRBV6-2 or TRBV6-3; a weak D match, TRBD2 (7 bases). V was pared by 6 bases and J by 5 bases, with 26 bases between. Germline-derived CDR1 and CDR2 are MNHEY and SVGEGT. The CDR3 totals 17 residues. The CDR3 bases are TGTGCCAGCAGCATTTATGGGGGAGGGACACATCCTAACGAGCAGTACTTC. Its translation is CASSIYGGGTHPNEQYF.

This chain uses TRBV30 with TRBJ2-7, with TRBD1 identical over 9 bases. V shed 0 bases and J 11 bases; nucleotides not matched to a gene: 5. The V gene's germline CDR1 is GTSNPN and CDR2 SVGIG (reference sequence). This CDR3 has 12 residues. This chain's CDR3 is CAWSVHRGQKYF. The CDR3 DNA sequence: TGTGCCTGGAGTGTACACAGGGGGCAGAAGTACTTC. The variable domain in full, completed from reference TRBV30 and TRBJ2-7, reads SQTIHQWPATLVQPVGSPLSLECTVEGTSNPNLYWYRQAAGRGLQLLFYSVGIGQISSEVPQNLSASRPQDRQFILSSKKLLLSDSGFYLCAWSVHRGQKYFGPGTRLTVT.

The V gene is TRBV27, the J gene TRBJ2-7, with TRBD1 as a possible D gene (5 bases). CDR1 is MNHEY and CDR2 is SMNVEV in the germline V gene (reference sequence). The CDR3 spans 14 residues. The ends were cut back, 3 bases at V and 3 bases at J, with 12 bases in the middle. The CDR3, as DNA: TGTGCCAGCAGTTTCCAGGGAACCCTCTACGAGCAGTACTTC. Amino acids: CASSFQGTLYEQYF.

Regarding this clone: At one end the junction does not follow the germline gene, possibly because of a read error. This chain uses TRBV7-7 with TRBJ2-3; the match to TRBD2 covers 8 bases. This CDR3 spans 13 amino acids. Germline assignment: CDR1 SSHAT and CDR2 FNYEAQ (reference sequence). The CDR3 DNA is TGTGCTAGCAGCTCCCGACTAGCGGATACGCAGTATTTT. It specifies CASSSRLADTQYF.

The J gene is TRBJ2-7, the V gene TRBV6-2 or TRBV6-3; 7 bases agree with TRBD1. CDR1 is MNHEY, CDR2 SVGEGT, per germline. The CDR3 has 17 amino acids. The V segment lost 2 bases and the J segment 3 bases; nucleotides outside the gene matches: 13. The chain's CDR3 is CASSYPYDRAEDYEQYF. The CDR3 nucleotides read TGTGCCAGCAGTTACCCCTACGACAGGGCGGAGGACTACGAGCAGTACTTC.

V usage is TRBV2 and J usage is TRBJ1-1, with D hard to call. This CDR3 has 14 amino acids. V lost 2 bases, J lost 0 bases, and 7 bases lay in between. Germline-derived CDR1 and CDR2 are SNHLY and FYNNEI. The CDR3 sequence is CASSETGMNTEAFF. CDR3 nucleotide sequence: TGTGCCAGCAGTGAAACGGGGATGAACACTGAAGCTTTCTTT.